The 17 T cell receptor beta chains listed next were all sequenced from one sample in a study of T cell responses to AZD1222 COVID-19 vaccine. The assay was immunoSEQ multiplex PCR, and TCRdb's table has in-frame clones only and misses some. The sample carries 100,000 to 150,000 clones, over 85% recorded once. Here the sequenced sample was peripheral blood, taken 28 days after the second AZD1222 dose. These TCRs come from an adult who received the AZD1222 COVID-19 vaccine.

The CDR3 sequence: CASSVEAMGGLNTEAFF. The DNA for the CDR3 is TGTGCCAGCAGCGTAGAGGCCATGGGGGGGTTGAACACTGAAGCTTTCTTT. The rearrangement links TRBV9 to TRBJ1-1; D might be TRBD1 (5 bases). The V gene's germline CDR1 is SGDLS and CDR2 YYNGEE. Trimming took off 0 bases at V and 0 bases at J, with 15 bases between the two ends. CDR3 length equals 17 residues.

The chain combines TRBV29-1 with TRBJ1-2; the D is unclear. This CDR3 has 15 amino acids. Trimming took off 0 bases at V and 4 bases at J, with 15 bases between the two ends. Per germline, CDR1 SQVTM and CDR2 ANQGSEA. CDR3 in DNA: TGCAGCGTTGAAGATCTTTTCGGGTTCCTCTATGGCTACACCTTC. Residues: CSVEDLFGFLYGYTF.

This rearrangement joins TRBV6-2 or TRBV6-3 to TRBJ2-3; 7 nucleotides agree with TRBD2. The germline V gene has CDR1 MNHEY and CDR2 SVGEGT. This CDR3 spans 15 amino acids. J lost 3 bases, V lost 4 bases, and 7 bases had no gene match. The CDR3 loop is CASSSAGVGTDTQYF. CDR3 nucleotides: TGTGCCAGCAGTTCTGCGGGAGTGGGGACAGATACGCAGTATTTT.

The chain has TRBV7-9 and TRBJ2-5; 7 bases fit TRBD2. The length of the CDR3 is 14 residues. Germline V gives CDR1 SEHNR, CDR2 FQNEAQ (reference sequence). Trimming cost V 1 base and J 3 bases; bases outside gene matches: 2. CDR3 protein: CASSLGAGKETQYF. CDR3 DNA: TGTGCCAGCAGCTTAGGAGCGGGGAAAGAGACCCAGTACTTC.

This chain uses TRBV25-1 with TRBJ1-2; the D gene is possibly TRBD1 (6 bases). The CDR3 has 14 amino acids. V was clipped by 3 bases and J by 4 bases, with 12 bases between them. Germline V lookup: CDR1 MGHDK, CDR2 SYGVNS. The CDR3 bases are TGTGCCAGCAGTGATATGGGGGGCGGCTATGGCTACACCTTC. This sequence encodes CASSDMGGGYGYTF.

V gene TRBV18 combines with J gene TRBJ2-7; TRBD1 agrees at 7 bases. The V gene end was trimmed by 3 bases and the J gene end by 4 bases; junction bases not matched to a gene: 9. Germline V CDR1 and CDR2: KGHSH, LQKENI. The CDR3 loop spans 15 amino acids. The CDR3 loop reads CASSPGQTPMYEQYF. In DNA form, the CDR3 reads TGTGCCAGCTCACCGGGACAGACTCCTATGTACGAGCAGTACTTC. The whole variable domain, remainder taken from reference TRBV18 and TRBJ2-7, is NAGVMQNPRHLVRRRGQEARLRCSPMKGHSHVYWYRQLPEEGLKFMVYLQKENIIDESGMPKERFSAEFPKEGPSILRIQQVVRGDSAAYFCASSPGQTPMYEQYFGPGTRLTVT.

This chain links TRBV7-8 with TRBJ1-4; D is perhaps TRBD1 (5 bases). CDR1 is SGHVS, CDR2 FQNEAQ, per germline. Trimming cost V 1 base and J 7 bases, with 10 bases left between them. The CDR3 consists of 14 residues. The CDR3 nucleotides are TGTGCCAGCAGCTTAGAGGGGAGAAGTGAAAAACTGTTTTTT. It is translated as CASSLEGRSEKLFF.

On this clone: The same CDR3 is also encoded by other DNA sequences in this sample. The chain couples TRBV6-6 to TRBJ2-1; D gene uncertain. The CDR3 extends over 12 amino acids. With 5 bases removed from V and 4 bases from J, the gap between germline ends came to 6 bases. The germline gives CDR1 MNHNY, CDR2 SVGAGI (reference sequence). CDR3 amino acids: CASSRPYNEQFF. CDR3 nucleotides: TGTGCCAGCAGTCGTCCATACAATGAGCAGTTCTTC.

This chain links TRBV4-2 with TRBJ2-3; the D gene is possibly TRBD2 (5 bases). CDR3 length: 11 amino acids. CDR1 and CDR2 (germline): LGHNA, YNFKEQ. The V gene lost 5 bases and the J gene lost 8 bases, with 8 bases spanning the gap. The chain's CDR3 is CASSTAGTQYF. In DNA, the CDR3 is TGTGCCAGCAGCACTGCGGGTACGCAGTATTTT.

The chain uses TRBV30 and TRBJ2-7; D is possibly TRBD1 (5 bases). V lost 1 base and J lost 1, with 14 bases in between. CDR1 and CDR2 from the germline V gene are GTSNPN and SVGIG (reference sequence). This CDR3 spans 15 amino acids. CDR3 region: CAWSGRTPSSYEQYF. For the CDR3, the DNA is TGTGCCTGGAGTGGACGGACACCGAGTTCCTACGAGCAGTACTTC.

The chain uses TRBV7-3 and TRBJ2-7; 13 bases agree with TRBD2. Germline lookup yields CDR1 SGHTA and CDR2 FQGTGA. With V trimmed by 5 bases and J by 2 bases, 3 bases remained unmatched. This CDR3 contains 15 residues. In nucleotides, the CDR3 is TGTGCCAGCAGCGTGGGACTAGCGGGGCCCTACGAGCAGTACTTC. This translates into CASSVGLAGPYEQYF.

The rearrangement joins TRBV9 to TRBJ1-2; D gene unclear. The CDR3 covers 12 residues. Germline lookup yields CDR1 SGDLS and CDR2 YYNGEE. V lost 5 bases to trimming and J lost 8 bases, with 13 bases between them. CDR3 coding DNA: TGTGCCAGCAGTAGCGGAGGCGGGGGCTACACCTTC. Protein product: CASSSGGGGYTF.

The rearrangement joins TRBV19 to TRBJ2-5, with 8 bases lining up with TRBD1. The germline CDR1 and CDR2 sequences are LNHDA and SQIVND (reference sequence). This CDR3 is built from 15 residues. J gave up 5 bases and V 6 bases, and 11 bases lay outside the gene matches. CDR3 DNA sequence: TGTGCCAGTAGCACCATGCAGGGGGCGCGGGAGACCCAGTACTTC. Protein: CASSTMQGARETQYF. Looking up the rest from reference TRBV19 and TRBJ2-5 gives the full variable domain: DGGITQSPKYLFRKEGQNVTLSCEQNLNHDAMYWYRQDPGQGLRLIYYSQIVNDFQKGDIAEGYSVSREKKESFPLTVTSAQKNPTAFYLCASSTMQGARETQYFGPGTRLLVL.

The chain couples TRBV30 to TRBJ1-1; unclear D gene. The CDR3 runs 12 residues. The germline gives CDR1 GTSNPN, CDR2 SVGIG (reference sequence). Trimming removed 5 bases at V and 1 base at J, with 8 bases between. CDR3: CAWARTNTEAFF. Written as DNA, the CDR3 is TGTGCCTGGGCGAGGACGAACACTGAAGCTTTCTTT.

The gene calls are TRBV7-3 and TRBJ2-5; D not resolved. Trimming shortened V by 5 bases and J by 1 base, and 14 bases separated the two germline ends. Germline V gene sequence: CDR1 SGHTA, CDR2 FQGTGA. CDR3 length equals 15 residues. Written as DNA, the CDR3 is TGTGCCAGCAGCCTCGGGTCCTCGACCCAAGAGACCCAGTACTTC. It codes for CASSLGSSTQETQYF. Full variable domain (outside the CDR3, taken from reference TRBV7-3 and TRBJ2-5): GAGVSQTPSNKVTEKGKYVELRCDPISGHTALYWYRQSLGQGPEFLIYFQGTGAADDSGLPNDRFFAVRPEGSVSTLKIQRTERGDSAVYLCASSLGSSTQETQYFGPGTRLLVL.

The V gene is TRBV2, the J gene TRBJ1-5; D ambiguous. V lost 1 base, J lost 9 bases, and 16 bases lay in between. Per germline, CDR1 SNHLY and CDR2 FYNNEI. The CDR3 covers 15 residues. The CDR3 protein is CASSEGTSGFRPQHF. CDR3 sequence (DNA): TGTGCCAGCAGTGAAGGCACTTCTGGGTTTCGGCCCCAGCATTTT.

The V gene is TRBV28, the J gene TRBJ1-2, with 9 nucleotides matching TRBD1. V trimming: 7 bases; J trimming: 6 bases; junction bases outside the gene matches: 15. Germline CDR1 reads MDHEN; CDR2 reads SYDVKM. The CDR3 length is 16 residues. CDR3 residues: CASTHPTQGAGHGYTF. CDR3 sequence (DNA): TGTGCCAGCACTCACCCCACACAGGGGGCAGGTCATGGCTACACCTTC.